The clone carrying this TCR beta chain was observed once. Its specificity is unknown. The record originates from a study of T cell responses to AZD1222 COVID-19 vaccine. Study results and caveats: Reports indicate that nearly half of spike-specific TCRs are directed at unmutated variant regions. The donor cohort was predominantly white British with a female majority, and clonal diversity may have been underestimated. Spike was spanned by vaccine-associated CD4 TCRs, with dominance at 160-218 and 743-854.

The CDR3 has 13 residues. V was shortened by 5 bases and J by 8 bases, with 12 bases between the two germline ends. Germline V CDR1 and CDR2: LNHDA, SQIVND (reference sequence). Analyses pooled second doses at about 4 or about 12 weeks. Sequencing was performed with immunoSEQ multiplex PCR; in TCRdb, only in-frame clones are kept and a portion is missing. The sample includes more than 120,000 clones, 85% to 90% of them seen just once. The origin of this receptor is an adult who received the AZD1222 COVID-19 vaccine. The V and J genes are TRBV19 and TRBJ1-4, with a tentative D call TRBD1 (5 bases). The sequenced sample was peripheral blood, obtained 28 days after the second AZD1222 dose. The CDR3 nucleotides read TGTGCCAGTAGTCCTTGGGACGAAGAAAAACTGTTTTTT. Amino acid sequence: CASSPWDEEKLFF.